These 6 T cell receptor beta chains were sequenced from one sample in a study of beta chain features in type 1 diabetes. Of the isolated RNA, all was reverse transcribed, and so the sequenced material was expressed TCRB transcripts. The repertoire was sequenced with immunoSEQ multiplex PCR; TCRdb's copy has only in-frame clones and lacks some. The sample holds 300,000 to 400,000 clones, 7% to 9% seen once. Sequencing was performed on central memory CD4+ T cells from blood. These receptors originate from a woman under 30 in good health.

At least ten counts were recorded for this clone. The rearrangement uses TRBV5-1 and TRBJ1-3; possibly TRBD1 for D (5 bases). There are 16 residues in the CDR3. V lost 1 base, J lost 2 bases, and 13 bases lay in between. Germline CDR1 SGHRS, CDR2 YFSETQ. As DNA, the CDR3 is TGCGCCAGCAGCTTGAACACGGGGCTTGCTGGAAACACCATATATTTT. It yields the protein CASSLNTGLAGNTIYF.

CDR3 DNA sequence: TGCGCCAGCAGCCATGATGCCGATTCCTACGAGCAGTACTTC. Encoded protein: CASSHDADSYEQYF. The chain recombines TRBV4-3 with TRBJ2-7; no clear D gene. V lost 3 bases and J 1 base, leaving 10 bases between the germline ends. CDR3 length: 14 amino acids. Looked up from germline, CDR1 is LGHNA and CDR2 is YSLEER.

This clone showed up many times. The rearrangement uses TRBV2 and TRBJ2-7; 7 positions agree with TRBD1. This CDR3 contains 12 residues. Losses at the gene ends were 7 bases for V and 1 base for J; bases not matched to a gene: 1. Germline V CDR1 and CDR2: SNHLY, FYNNEI. In nucleotides, the CDR3 is TGTGCCAGCAAGGGACAGTCCTACGAGCAGTACTTC. Translation gives CASKGQSYEQYF.

This clone was counted between two and nine times. This chain links TRBV6-4 with TRBJ1-1; unclear D gene. Trimming shortened V by 0 bases and J by 8 bases, and 4 bases separated the two germline ends. This CDR3 spans 11 amino acids. Germline V lookup: CDR1 MRHNA, CDR2 SNTAGT. CDR3: CASSDSGEAFF. Written as DNA, the CDR3 is TGTGCCAGCAGTGACTCAGGAGAAGCTTTCTTT.

This sequence joins TRBV5-4 and TRBJ2-5; 8 bases align to TRBD1. The junction had 8 bases not matched to a gene; V was cut back by 2 bases and J by 5 bases. The CDR3 has 15 residues. Germline V CDR1 and CDR2: SGHNT, YYREEE (reference sequence). The CDR3 reads CASSLLDRGQETQYF. In nucleotides, the CDR3 is TGTGCCAGCAGCTTACTTGACAGGGGTCAGGAGACCCAGTACTTC.

The V gene is TRBV11-2, the J gene TRBJ2-2, with D possibly TRBD2 on 5 matching bases. CDR1 is SGHAT and CDR2 is FQNNGV in the germline V gene. Trimming cost V 5 bases and J 4 bases, with 11 bases left between them. There are 14 residues in the CDR3. The CDR3 nucleotides are TGTGCCAGCAGCGGAGAGGGTTTCACCGGGGAGCTGTTTTTT. Its protein product is CASSGEGFTGELFF.